One sample yielded the 9 T cell receptor beta chains listed below, sequenced in a study of CD8 T cells in ankylosing spondylitis. One entry per CDR3 protein, called by TCRdb with MiXCR from the 5' RACE reads. The top ten clones hold roughly 7.2% of a sample with roughly 130,000 distinct CDR3 sequences, roughly 7.7% of them seen once. What was sequenced was synovial fluid, either unsorted or a sorted T cell fraction (not recorded which). These receptors were obtained from a male donor with ankylosing spondylitis.

This clonotype showed up just a few times. This chain uses TRBV10-2 with TRBJ2-5; D possibly corresponds to TRBD2 (5 bases). The germline gives CDR1 WSHSY, CDR2 SAAADI. Trimming pared 6 bases from V and 0 bases from J, leaving 17 bases between. The CDR3 is made up of 16 amino acids. The CDR3 DNA follows: TGCGCCAGCAGGAATAGCGCTTTGGCGTACCAAGAGACCCAGTACTTC. Amino acids: CASRNSALAYQETQYF.

A few counts support this clonotype. The CDR3 nucleotides are TGTGCCAGCAGCTTCCGGGAGGAGGGATTCGAGCAGTACTTC. This translates into CASSFREEGFEQYF. The chain links TRBV11-2 to TRBJ2-7; TRBD2 aligns across 7 bases. Losses at the gene ends were 3 bases for V and 6 bases for J; bases not matched to a gene: 8. CDR1 and CDR2 (germline): SGHAT, FQNNGV. There are 14 residues in the CDR3. Full variable domain (missing parts from reference TRBV11-2 and TRBJ2-7): EAGVAQSPRYKIIEKRQSVAFWCNPISGHATLYWYQQILGQGPKLLIQFQNNGVVDDSQLPKDRFSAERLKGVDSTLKIQPAKLEDSAVYLCASSFREEGFEQYFGPGTRLTVT.

Only a few counts were recorded for this clonotype. V and J are TRBV2 and TRBJ1-5; 7 nucleotides line up with TRBD1. In germline, CDR1 is SNHLY, CDR2 FYNNEI. V was pared by 3 bases and J by 5 bases, with 4 bases of the junction left unmatched. The length of the CDR3 is 14 residues. CDR3 region: CASSEGTADQPQHF. DNA of the CDR3: TGTGCCAGCAGTGAGGGGACAGCGGATCAGCCCCAGCATTTT.

This chain connects TRBV20-1 to TRBJ2-7, with D possibly being TRBD2 (6 bases). Germline assignment: CDR1 DFQATT and CDR2 SNEGSKA (reference sequence). The CDR3 sequence is 11 residues long. CDR3 amino acids: CSQLASNEQYF. The DNA of the CDR3 is TGCAGCCAACTAGCTTCCAACGAGCAGTACTTC.

The sample holds a few counts of this clonotype. The rearrangement uses TRBV9 and TRBJ2-3; D gene unclear. Germline V lookup: CDR1 SGDLS, CDR2 YYNGEE. The CDR3 covers 14 residues. The V end was cut by 0 bases, the J end by 2 bases, with 7 bases between. CDR3 DNA sequence: TGTGCCAGCAGCGTAGAGGGCCTCACAGATACGCAGTATTTT. Its translation: CASSVEGLTDTQYF.

The gene calls are TRBV28 and TRBJ2-3; weak D call: TRBD1 (7 bases). CDR1 MDHEN and CDR2 SYDVKM come from the germline V gene. This CDR3 is built from 14 residues. V gave up 5 bases and J gave up 4 bases, with 13 bases separating them. CDR3 sequence reads: CASSPLRGADTQYF. The DNA of the CDR3 is TGTGCCAGCAGTCCCCTCAGGGGGGCAGATACGCAGTATTTT.

This clonotype was detected ten times or more. The genes are TRBV2 and TRBJ1-1; TRBD1 aligns across 7 bases. There are 13 residues in the CDR3. Trimming at V came to 7 bases and at J to 6 bases, leaving 8 bases not matched to a gene. From germline, CDR1 is SNHLY and CDR2 FYNNEI. CDR3 protein: CASTTTGTSEAFF. DNA for the CDR3: TGTGCCAGCACTACGACAGGGACCTCTGAAGCTTTCTTT.

The chain employs TRBV2 and TRBJ2-7; D may match TRBD1 or TRBD2 (5 bases each). The CDR3 runs to 13 residues. V lost 5 bases and J lost 6, with 14 bases in between. CDR1 and CDR2 from the germline V gene are SNHLY and FYNNEI. For the CDR3, the DNA is TGTGCCAGCAGTCCTCAAGGGACCGGCGAGCAGTACTTC. It is translated as CASSPQGTGEQYF.

At least ten counts were recorded for this clonotype. This chain joins TRBV6-2 or TRBV6-3 and TRBJ2-1, with TRBD2 identical over 11 bases. The V gene's germline CDR1 is MNHEY and CDR2 SVGEGT. The CDR3 is made up of 17 amino acids. J gave up 4 bases and V 4 bases, and 9 bases lay outside the gene matches. The chain's CDR3 is CASSSTSGGFGYNEQFF. The CDR3 nucleotides are TGTGCCAGCAGTTCTACTAGCGGGGGATTCGGGTACAATGAGCAGTTCTTC.